This T cell receptor beta chain was sequenced during a study of cytomegalovirus exposure and HLA in healthy donors. General study points: Versus the approximately 700-donor mean, an Asian-associated ancestry cluster reportedly showed fewer N-insertions in a later analysis. A cluster of highly shared sequence variants was likely a sequencing artifact. TCR beta sequences reportedly predicted most subjects' HLA-A and HLA-B alleles accurately. Cytomegalovirus-associated status was assigned to 150 or so TCR beta chains.

The table lists this clone with a count of one. The target antigen is unknown. The PCR was carried out with 60 Vbeta primers and 13 Jbeta primers. The repertoire was sequenced with immunoSEQ multiplex PCR; TCRdb's copy has only in-frame clones and lacks some. The sample yields some 180,000 clones, about 77% seen once. CDR1 and CDR2 (germline): LNHNV, YYDKDF (reference sequence). V lost 3 bases to trimming and J lost 5 bases, with 20 bases between them. The CDR3 runs 17 residues. The sequence was collected from a woman in her thirties in good health and CMV-seronegative. The sample was PBMCs. This chain connects TRBV15 to TRBJ1-5; D remains ambiguous. The CDR3 DNA reads as TGTGCCACCAGCAGGAGATTCAGCCCGGGTGCGGATCAGCCCCAGCATTTT. This codes for CATSRRFSPGADQPQHF.